This T cell receptor beta chain was profiled in a study of cytomegalovirus exposure and HLA in healthy donors. Per the germline V gene, CDR1 is LNHDA and CDR2 is SQIVND (reference sequence). The CDR3 spans 14 residues. V was pared by 5 bases and J by 2 bases, with 4 bases of the junction left unmatched. The PCR employed 60 Vbeta primers together with 13 Jbeta primers. The method was immunoSEQ multiplex PCR; TCRdb's version includes in-frame clones alone and lacks a portion of them. The repertoire holds around 150,000 clones, with around 66% as singletons. The source of this sequence is a woman aged 30 to 39 in good health and CMV-seropositive. Sequencing was done on a sample of PBMCs. This chain links TRBV19 with TRBJ2-7, with 9 bases matching TRBD2. The CDR3 spells CASSPAGGPYEQYF. The CDR3 nucleotides read TGTGCCAGTAGTCCGGCGGGAGGGCCCTACGAGCAGTACTTC.